This TCR beta chain came from a study of long-term antiretroviral therapy in people with HIV. Whole-study results and caveats: The ART regimens used between the mid-2000s and the late 2010s may be less effective than current ones. HIV repertoire CDR3 lengths ranged less widely than those of controls.

They ran version v3.0 of the immunoSEQ assay at survey level. Method: immunoSEQ multiplex PCR; TCRdb's copy keeps in-frame clones and lacks some. The sample contains about 30,000 clones, roughly 92% of which appear only once. Points on this clone: The antigen is not known.

The V gene's germline CDR1 is MNHEY and CDR2 SMNVEV (reference sequence). V was trimmed by 7 bases and J by 2 bases, leaving 11 bases between them. This CDR3 region has 13 residues. The chain couples TRBV27 to TRBJ1-1; D ambiguous. Sequenced material: unsorted PBMCs, taken approximately 6.3 years after starting antiretroviral therapy. The source is a woman in her forties with HIV. For the CDR3, the DNA is TGTGCCAGCACCTCGTTAAGTAACACTGAAGCTTTCTTT. Amino acids: CASTSLSNTEAFF.